This T cell receptor beta chain was recovered during a study of beta chain features in type 1 diabetes. Study results and caveats: Resolution of whether HLA type affects TCRB rearrangement was not achieved here. In all four CD4+ subsets, TCRB CDR3 length was significantly, moderately reduced in type 1 diabetes. The similarity of naive, central memory and Treg TCRB repertoires appeared greater among patients than among healthy donors.

After removal of 2 bases from V and 2 bases from J, the junction contained 6 bases not matched to a gene. Per the germline V gene, CDR1 is MNHEY and CDR2 is SVGAGI. The CDR3 has 15 residues. The collection from each donor was one heparinised blood draw averaging around 120 mL. The whole isolated RNA underwent reverse transcription, so sequencing captured expressed TCRB transcripts. Measured with immunoSEQ multiplex PCR; TCRdb has only the in-frame clones, and not every one. The top ten clones hold about 1% of a sample with around 340,000 clones, 9.3% of them seen once. This clone was picked up many times. The antigen is not known.

Sequenced sample: central memory CD4+ T cells from blood. The sequence was obtained from a man aged 25-40 years with type 1 diabetes. The chain employs TRBV6-5 and TRBJ2-7, with 7 nucleotides matching TRBD2. CDR3 protein: CASSYRREGTYEQYF. The CDR3 region has the DNA TGTGCCAGCAGTTACCGCAGGGAGGGGACCTACGAGCAGTACTTC.